The 18 T cell receptor beta chains below come from one sample, sequenced in a study of T cells in localized non-small cell lung cancer. Clones were sequenced by immunoSEQ multiplex PCR, and TCRdb holds only the in-frame ones, with some missing. The data show 2,500 to 3,000 clones, about 28% seen once. Material: lung tumor tissue, obtained before any cancer treatment. Every receptor here comes from a male donor aged 60 or older with stage II squamous cell lung carcinoma.

This clone is categorized as medium-sized. The chain carries TRBV11-3 and TRBJ2-2; unclear D gene. Germline CDR1 reads SGHNT; CDR2 reads YENEEA. The CDR3 contains 14 residues. The V end lost 2 bases, the J end lost 7 bases, and 11 bases lay between the germline ends. CDR3 sequence reads: CASSLLGFGGELFF. For the CDR3, the DNA is TGTGCCAGCAGCTTATTAGGGTTCGGCGGGGAGCTGTTTTTT.

This chain connects TRBV30 to TRBJ2-1; D possibly corresponds to TRBD2 (7 bases). This CDR3 comprises 14 residues. Germline lookup yields CDR1 GTSNPN and CDR2 SVGIG (reference sequence). V lost 4 bases and J 2 bases, leaving 12 bases between the germline ends. The CDR3 loop reads CAWTRRGPYNEQFF. The CDR3, as DNA: TGTGCCTGGACGCGGCGGGGGCCCTACAATGAGCAGTTCTTC.

This clone is labeled as medium-sized. The chain is built from TRBV11-3 and TRBJ2-5; 11 nucleotides agree with TRBD2. Germline trimming cut 6 bases from V and 4 bases from J; bases unmatched to any gene: 4. Germline V gene data show CDR1 as SGHNT and CDR2 as YENEEA. This CDR3 contains 14 residues. CDR3 loop: CASSAGLAVETQYF. The CDR3 DNA reads TGTGCCAGCAGTGCGGGACTAGCGGTAGAGACCCAGTACTTC.

In this sample, this clone turned up a few times. The chain recombines TRBV15 with TRBJ1-2, with D perhaps matching TRBD1 (5 bases). Germline V gene sequence: CDR1 LNHNV, CDR2 YYDKDF (reference sequence). Trimming shortened V by 0 bases and J by 3 bases, and 11 bases separated the two germline ends. This CDR3 has 15 amino acids. The CDR3 spells CATSRDYSGDYGYTF. The CDR3 DNA is TGTGCCACCAGCAGAGATTATTCGGGGGACTATGGCTACACCTTC. The complete variable domain, with remaining parts taken from reference TRBV15 and TRBJ1-2, reads DAMVIQNPRYQVTQFGKPVTLSCSQTLNHNVMYWYQQKSSQAPKLLFHYYDKDFNNEADTPDNFQSRRPNTSFCFLDIRSPGLGDTAMYLCATSRDYSGDYGYTFGSGTRLTVV.

This clone is medium-sized by share. The genes are TRBV11-3 and TRBJ1-1; 11 positions agree with TRBD1. Germline V gene lookup returns CDR1 SGHNT and CDR2 YENEEA. After removal of 3 bases from V and 3 bases from J, the junction contained 9 bases not matched to a gene. The CDR3 extends over 17 amino acids. CDR3 in amino acids: CASSLPGQGAPDTEAFF. In nucleotides, the CDR3 is TGTGCCAGCAGCTTGCCCGGACAGGGGGCCCCAGACACTGAAGCTTTCTTT.

The J gene is TRBJ1-3, the V gene TRBV18; 7 bases are shared with TRBD1. J was trimmed by 2 bases and V by 3 bases; bases with no gene match: 4. The germline V gene encodes CDR1 KGHSH and CDR2 LQKENI. This CDR3 is built from 15 residues. CDR3 DNA: TGTGCCAGCTCACCGCTGGGACAGACTGGAAACACCATATATTTT. Its protein product is CASSPLGQTGNTIYF. Combining the CDR3 with reference TRBV18 and TRBJ1-3 gives the whole variable domain NAGVMQNPRHLVRRRGQEARLRCSPMKGHSHVYWYRQLPEEGLKFMVYLQKENIIDESGMPKERFSAEFPKEGPSILRIQQVVRGDSAAYFCASSPLGQTGNTIYFGEGSWLTVV.

V usage is TRBV19 and J usage is TRBJ2-2; no clear D gene. The germline V and J ends were trimmed by 3 bases and 0 bases, with 20 bases remaining between them. The length of the CDR3 is 19 residues. Germline V CDR1 and CDR2: LNHDA, SQIVND (reference sequence). The CDR3 region has the DNA TGTGCCAGTAGTATCGGCCCCAGGATGATGAGATCGAACACCGGGGAGCTGTTTTTT. As protein: CASSIGPRMMRSNTGELFF.

This clone was found a few times. The chain carries TRBV11-3 and TRBJ2-7; tentative D call: TRBD2 (6 bases). CDR1 SGHNT and CDR2 YENEEA come from the germline V gene. The CDR3 is 15 amino acids. V was cut by 3 bases and J by 0 bases, with 12 bases left in between. CDR3 region: CASSFGGLNSYEQYF. CDR3 in DNA: TGTGCCAGCAGCTTCGGGGGTCTGAACTCCTACGAGCAGTACTTC.

This clone was seen a few times. The CDR3 DNA is TGTGCCAGCAGCCCCCCCAGAGATCCGATGAACACTGAAGCTTTCTTT. Translation gives CASSPPRDPMNTEAFF. The chain recombines TRBV28 with TRBJ1-1; D gene unclear. V lost 6 bases and J lost 0, with 17 bases in between. Germline loops: CDR1 MDHEN, CDR2 SYDVKM. CDR3 length: 16 residues.

The chain couples TRBV29-1 to TRBJ1-1; D is uncertain. Germline CDR1 reads SQVTM; CDR2 reads ANQGSEA. This CDR3 contains 13 residues. The germline V and J ends were trimmed by 3 bases and 2 bases, with 10 bases remaining between them. Written as DNA, the CDR3 is TGCAGCGTTGATAGAGGAACTAACACTGAAGCTTTCTTT. Translation gives CSVDRGTNTEAFF.

This clone was observed a few times. V usage is TRBV19 and J usage is TRBJ1-3; the D is unclear. The V end was cut by 4 bases, the J end by 2 bases, with 9 bases between. CDR3 size: 14 residues. Germline V gene sequence: CDR1 LNHDA, CDR2 SQIVND (reference sequence). This CDR3 reads CASSSRHPGNTIYF. The CDR3 region has the DNA TGTGCCAGTAGTAGTCGACACCCTGGAAACACCATATATTTT.

In its sample, this clone was seen a few times. The chain couples TRBV10-2 to TRBJ2-1, with D tentatively TRBD1 (5 bases). CDR1 and CDR2 (germline): WSHSY, SAAADI. The CDR3 has 15 residues. Trimming removed 5 bases from V and 5 bases from J, with 16 bases in between. CDR3 sequence: CASSSERGRDNEQFF. CDR3 bases: TGCGCCAGCAGTTCGGAAAGGGGTCGTGACAATGAGCAGTTCTTC.

This clone was seen a few times. This sequence joins TRBV11-3 and TRBJ1-3; D gene uncertain. This CDR3 has 17 amino acids. V lost 5 bases to trimming and J lost 2 bases, with 19 bases between them. Germline V CDR1 and CDR2: SGHNT, YENEEA. The CDR3 DNA reads as TGTGCCAGCAGCCAAGCACAGAATAGGGCGGCTGGAAACACCATATATTTT. It codes for CASSQAQNRAAGNTIYF.

The chain carries TRBV6-8 and TRBJ1-2; D gene uncertain. Looked up from germline, CDR1 is MNHGY and CDR2 is SAAAGT. The CDR3 is 14 residues long. The V and J ends lost 4 bases and 5 bases respectively, with 14 bases between them. The CDR3 bases are TGTGCCAGCAGTTCGATCGGTAGGGAGTATGGCTACACCTTC. As protein: CASSSIGREYGYTF.

This chain connects TRBV19 to TRBJ2-3, with TRBD2 matching over 11 bases. There are 17 residues in the CDR3. Germline lookup yields CDR1 LNHDA and CDR2 SQIVND (reference sequence). The ends lost 1 base at V and 2 bases at J; junction bases unmatched: 5. In DNA form, the CDR3 reads TGTGCCAGTAGTATAGGGCCTAGCGGGAGGTTCACAGATACGCAGTATTTT. This sequence encodes CASSIGPSGRFTDTQYF.

The chain couples TRBV18 to TRBJ1-2; 10 bases are a match to TRBD1. The CDR3 extends over 15 amino acids. From germline, CDR1 is KGHSH and CDR2 LQKENI. V was clipped by 3 bases and J by 5 bases; unmatched bases: 6. The CDR3 bases are TGTGCCAGCTCACCTTCGACAGGGGGCCAATATGGCTACACCTTC. It specifies CASSPSTGGQYGYTF.

In DNA form, the CDR3 reads TGTGCCAGCAGTGGGGACAGCTATGGCTACACCTTC. Amino acid sequence: CASSGDSYGYTF. This chain connects TRBV9 to TRBJ1-2; 7 bases fit TRBD1. CDR1 SGDLS and CDR2 YYNGEE come from the germline V gene. This CDR3 contains 12 residues. V gave up 5 bases and J gave up 4 bases; unmatched junction bases: 2.

This chain connects TRBV11-3 to TRBJ2-2, with 7 bases lining up with TRBD1. This CDR3 region has 14 residues. Trimming at V came to 5 bases and at J to 4 bases, leaving 4 bases not matched to a gene. Germline V gives CDR1 SGHNT, CDR2 YENEEA. CDR3 DNA: TGTGCCAGCAGCCTAGGGGGCGGCACCGGGGAGCTGTTTTTT. It specifies CASSLGGGTGELFF. Together with reference TRBV11-3 and TRBJ2-2, the CDR3 gives the full variable domain: EAGVVQSPRYKIIEKKQPVAFWCNPISGHNTLYWYLQNLGQGPELLIRYENEEAVDDSQLPKDRFSAERLKGVDSTLKIQPAELGDSAVYLCASSLGGGTGELFFGEGSRLTVL.